This TCR beta chain originates from a study of CD8 T cells in Susac syndrome. This CDR3 has 14 amino acids. Germline values: CDR1 MDHEN, CDR2 SYDVKM. The ends lost 3 bases at V and 2 bases at J; junction bases unmatched: 3. Reverse transcription of about 0.45 to 1 ug RNA used random hexamers. Amplification of the TCR beta CDR3 was carried out by immunoSEQ multiplex PCR, which spanned a total of 54 Vbeta and 13 Jbeta segments. TCRdb re-analysed the immunoSEQ multiplex PCR reads in MiXCR, keeping a single row per CDR3 protein. In the table there are tens of thousands of distinct CDR3 sequences, about 95% of which are singletons.

The receptor's source is a human donor with Susac syndrome. Material for sequencing was CD8+ T cells from PBMCs. The chain recombines TRBV28 with TRBJ2-5; 7 bases are a match to TRBD2. The CDR3 region has the DNA TGTGCCAGCAGTTTGGGGGGGGTTCAAGAGACCCAGTACTTC. Protein sequence: CASSLGGVQETQYF.